Each of the 23 T cell receptor beta chains below was sequenced from the same sample in a study of lymphopenia after photon versus proton radiotherapy. Using immunoSEQ multiplex PCR, the repertoire was profiled, and TCRdb retains in-frame clones only, with some absent. The data show about 12,000 clones, roughly nine tenths seen once. This specimen consisted of peripheral blood, obtained from a patient treated with proton-based radiotherapy. The source is a man in his fifties or sixties with pancreatic cancer.

CDR3 sequence: CASSSGTKSYNEQFF. CDR3 bases: TGTGCCAGCTCCTCCGGGACAAAGTCCTACAATGAGCAGTTCTTC. This chain uses TRBV18 with TRBJ2-1, with D perhaps matching TRBD1 (6 bases). From germline, CDR1 is KGHSH and CDR2 LQKENI. V was trimmed by 6 bases and J by 1 base, leaving 13 bases between them. The CDR3 sequence is 15 residues long.

This clone was counted a few times. One junction end disagrees with the germline gene, perhaps due to a read error. V and J are TRBV5-4 and TRBJ2-7; maybe TRBD2 (5 bases). The CDR3 contains 14 residues. CDR1 SGHNT and CDR2 YYREEE come from the germline V gene (reference sequence). DNA of the CDR3: TGTGCCAGCAGCTTGGTCCCGGAGGATCGGCCCTCTGGGTTC. It specifies CASSLVPEDRPSGF.

The chain has TRBV25-1 and TRBJ1-4; no definite D call. The CDR3 spans 14 residues. Trimming removed 2 bases at V and 10 bases at J, with 14 bases between. The germline V gene has CDR1 MGHDK and CDR2 SYGVNS. CDR3 bases: TGTGCCAGCAGTGAAATTCTGGCGGATGGAAAACTGTTTTTT. Translated, it gives CASSEILADGKLFF.

J is TRBJ2-1 and V is TRBV7-3; the D gene is possibly TRBD1 (5 bases). CDR1 SGHTA and CDR2 FQGTGA come from the germline V gene. The CDR3 has 13 amino acids. Trimming pared 1 base from V and 7 bases from J, leaving 8 bases between. CDR3 bases: TGTGCCAGCAGCTTAAACCAGGGTAATGAGCAGTTCTTC. Translated, it gives CASSLNQGNEQFF.

DNA of the CDR3: TGTGCCAGCAGTCGCGGGCCCTACGAGCAGTACTTC. Protein product: CASSRGPYEQYF. The chain links TRBV13 to TRBJ2-7; TRBD2 is a possible D gene (5 bases). Germline V gene sequence: CDR1 PRHDT, CDR2 FYEKMQ (reference sequence). Trimming removed 6 bases at V and 2 bases at J, with 8 bases between. The CDR3 spans 12 residues. The variable domain in full, completed from reference TRBV13 and TRBJ2-7, reads AAGVIQSPRHLIKEKRETATLKCYPIPRHDTVYWYQQGPGQDPQFLISFYEKMQSDKGSIPDRFSAQQFSDYHSELNMSSLELGDSALYFCASSRGPYEQYFGPGTRLTVT.

The rearrangement links TRBV9 to TRBJ2-1; D is unresolved. The CDR3 is 13 amino acids. Germline CDR1 SGDLS, CDR2 YYNGEE. V lost 0 bases to trimming and J lost 8 bases, with 9 bases between them. The CDR3 reads CASSVGPVDEQFF. The CDR3 coding sequence is TGTGCCAGCAGCGTAGGCCCAGTCGATGAGCAGTTCTTC. The entire variable domain, with the rest obtained from reference TRBV9 and TRBJ2-1, is as follows: DSGVTQTPKHLITATGQRVTLRCSPRSGDLSVYWYQQSLDQGLQFLIQYYNGEERAKGNILERFSAQQFPDLHSELNLSSLELGDSALYFCASSVGPVDEQFFGPGTRLTVL.

This rearrangement joins TRBV19 to TRBJ1-3, with unresolved D. The CDR3 has 16 amino acids. Germline CDR1 LNHDA, CDR2 SQIVND (reference sequence). The V and J ends lost 3 bases and 0 bases respectively, with 12 bases between them. The CDR3, as DNA: TGTGCCAGTAGTATCAGGAGACGGCACTCTGGAAACACCATATATTTT. This gives the protein CASSIRRRHSGNTIYF.

This clone was found once. The junction does not match germline at one end; this may be a read error. The chain joins TRBV11-2 to TRBJ2-5; 11 bases align to TRBD2. Germline-derived CDR1 and CDR2 are SGHAT and FQNNGV. The CDR3 extends over 14 amino acids. The chain's CDR3 is CASSLAGGSETQYF. The CDR3 DNA reads as TGTGCCAGCAGTTTAGCGGGAGGGTCGGAGACCCAGTACTTC.

The chain uses TRBV6-5 and TRBJ2-7; D is ambiguous. The germline V and J ends were trimmed by 0 bases and 6 bases, with 12 bases remaining between them. The CDR3 spans 14 residues. Germline CDR1 and CDR2: MNHEY and SVGAGI. CDR3 region: CASSYSALSSEQYF. Written as DNA, the CDR3 is TGTGCCAGCAGTTACTCGGCCCTATCCAGCGAGCAGTACTTC.

This clone has only one observation. This chain uses TRBV2 with TRBJ1-2; 7 nucleotides line up with TRBD1. CDR1 and CDR2 from the germline V gene are SNHLY and FYNNEI. CDR3 size: 13 residues. V trimming: 5 bases; J trimming: 1 base; junction bases outside the gene matches: 1. CDR3 loop: CASSYRGNYGYTF. CDR3 nucleotides: TGTGCCAGCAGTTACAGGGGTAACTATGGCTACACCTTC.

This clone is a singleton in its sample. The chain links TRBV6-1 to TRBJ1-5; 11 positions match TRBD1. The CDR3 sequence is 14 residues long. J was trimmed by 4 bases and V by 10 bases; bases with no gene match: 6. Germline assignment: CDR1 MNHNS and CDR2 SASEGT. The CDR3 DNA reads TGTGCCACCAGGACAGGGGGCAATAATCAGCCCCAGCATTTT. Encoded protein: CATRTGGNNQPQHF.

The CDR3 loop is CASSLATGRDTGELFF. The CDR3 coding sequence is TGTGCCAGCAGCTTGGCCACCGGGCGGGACACCGGGGAGCTGTTTTTT. The chain recombines TRBV5-4 with TRBJ2-2; TRBD2 is a possible D gene (5 bases). The CDR3 is 16 residues long. CDR1 is SGHNT, CDR2 YYREEE, per germline (reference sequence). V lost 0 bases and J 3 bases, leaving 12 bases between the germline ends.

The V and J genes are TRBV5-6 and TRBJ2-7; TRBD2 is a possible D gene (6 bases). Germline loops: CDR1 SGHDT, CDR2 YYEEEE. CDR3 length: 14 amino acids. The V and J ends lost 0 bases and 2 bases respectively, with 9 bases between them. Written as DNA, the CDR3 is TGTGCCAGCAGCTTGGGTGGCGGGACCTACGAGCAGTACTTC. This gives the protein CASSLGGGTYEQYF.

The chain combines TRBV4-3 with TRBJ2-1; D might be TRBD1 (5 bases). Germline-derived CDR1 and CDR2 are LGHNA and YSLEER. Trimming removed 0 bases at V and 4 bases at J, with 10 bases between. The CDR3 runs to 15 residues. The CDR3 loop is CASSQEARAYNEQFF. The CDR3 DNA sequence: TGCGCCAGCAGCCAAGAAGCCAGGGCGTACAATGAGCAGTTCTTC.

This clone was found once. The chain combines TRBV6-1 with TRBJ1-1; 7 positions match TRBD1. V was pared by 4 bases and J by 10 bases, with 6 bases of the junction left unmatched. Germline assignment: CDR1 MNHNS and CDR2 SASEGT. This CDR3 region has 12 residues. The CDR3 DNA sequence: TGTGCCAGCAGTGGAACAGGGGCGCGAGCTTTCTTT. This translates into CASSGTGARAFF.

V and J are TRBV5-4 and TRBJ2-1, with D unclear. Trimming pared 3 bases from V and 9 bases from J, leaving 10 bases between. This CDR3 has 12 amino acids. The germline CDR1 and CDR2 sequences are SGHNT and YYREEE (reference sequence). The CDR3 nucleotides read TGTGCCAGCAGCTCTCGGCAGCCTGAGCAGTTCTTC. This encodes CASSSRQPEQFF.

The chain recombines TRBV25-1 with TRBJ2-5; TRBD1 aligns across 9 bases. This CDR3 has 16 residues. Germline CDR1 is MGHDK and CDR2 is SYGVNS. J gave up 2 bases and V 3 bases, and 7 bases lay outside the gene matches. As DNA, the CDR3 is TGTGCCAGCAGTGATTGGACAGGGGCTACACAAGAGACCCAGTACTTC. It translates to CASSDWTGATQETQYF.

This chain connects TRBV7-9 to TRBJ1-1; maybe TRBD1 (5 bases). The CDR3 totals 16 residues. V shed 6 bases and J shed 0 bases, with 17 bases lying between them. From germline, CDR1 is SEHNR and CDR2 FQNEAQ (reference sequence). The CDR3 DNA is TGTGCCAGCAGACCAGGGAGAGGGACCGTGAACACTGAAGCTTTCTTT. Amino acids: CASRPGRGTVNTEAFF. Complete variable domain (other parts from reference TRBV7-9 and TRBJ1-1): DTGVSQNPRHKITKRGQNVTFRCDPISEHNRLYWYRQTLGQGPEFLTYFQNEAQLEKSRLLSDRFSAERPKGSFSTLEIQRTEQGDSAMYLCASRPGRGTVNTEAFFGQGTRLTVV.

The gene calls are TRBV27 and TRBJ1-1; a weak D match, TRBD1 (5 bases). Trimming removed 5 bases from V and 5 bases from J, with 12 bases in between. The CDR3 has 13 residues. The V gene's germline CDR1 is MNHEY and CDR2 SMNVEV (reference sequence). The chain's CDR3 is CASSPSWGTEAFF. The CDR3 DNA reads as TGTGCCAGCAGTCCCTCCTGGGGGACTGAAGCTTTCTTT.

J is TRBJ2-2 and V is TRBV28, with TRBD2 identical over 8 bases. Germline values: CDR1 MDHEN, CDR2 SYDVKM. This CDR3 comprises 16 residues. J was trimmed by 4 bases and V by 0 bases; bases with no gene match: 4. The CDR3 DNA reads TGTGCCAGCAGTTTATGGGGGACTAGTATCACCGGGGAGCTGTTTTTT. Translated, it gives CASSLWGTSITGELFF.

In this sample, this clone turned up once. The chain recombines TRBV27 with TRBJ2-3, with D perhaps TRBD2 (5 bases). Germline V gene lookup returns CDR1 MNHEY and CDR2 SMNVEV (reference sequence). The CDR3 extends over 14 amino acids. V dropped 2 bases and J dropped 6 bases, with 12 bases sitting between them. DNA of the CDR3: TGTGCCAGCAGTTTAGGTCGGGGTGGGGATACGCAGTATTTT. Translation gives CASSLGRGGDTQYF.

The chain uses TRBV30 and TRBJ2-2; the match to TRBD1 covers 9 bases. The V segment lost 3 bases and the J segment 6 bases; nucleotides outside the gene matches: 11. Per the germline V gene, CDR1 is GTSNPN and CDR2 is SVGIG (reference sequence). There are 16 residues in the CDR3. The CDR3 DNA reads as TGTGCCTGGAGCAAACAGGGGGCGACCCGTTCCGGGGAGCTGTTTTTT. This translates into CAWSKQGATRSGELFF.

The rearrangement uses TRBV6-6 and TRBJ2-2; D gene ambiguous. The CDR3 contains 14 residues. The V gene's germline CDR1 is MNHNY and CDR2 SVGAGI (reference sequence). Trimming left V 0 bases short and J 8 bases short, with 10 bases between. CDR3 residues: CASSYSVYMGELFF. The CDR3 DNA is TGTGCCAGCAGTTACTCGGTCTATATGGGGGAGCTGTTTTTT.